The T cell receptor beta chain under discussion was sequenced for a study of T-cell memory formation after mild COVID-19. This clonotype was detected many times. Its antigen is still unknown. Study conclusions and caveats: Contracting clones from day 15 to 85 showed balanced CD4/CD8; later expanders favored CD4+.

TCRdb re-called the 5' RACE reads with MiXCR, one entry per CDR3 protein. This table has 120,000 to 150,000 distinct CDR3 sequences, 6% appearing once. Trimming removed 3 bases at V and 6 bases at J, with 8 bases between. The CDR3 runs to 12 residues. The germline V gene encodes CDR1 SGHTA and CDR2 FQGNSA. Specimen: PBMCs or a T cell subset sorted from them (not recorded which). The J gene is TRBJ1-2, the V gene TRBV7-2; D gene unclear. The sequence was collected from an adult woman who had mild COVID-19 (a few samples of this study predate the infection). Cell type and time point are not known. The DNA for the CDR3 is TGTGCCAGCAGCTTGGCAAGGGATGGCTACACCTTC. It translates to CASSLARDGYTF.